Following are 18 T cell receptor beta chains from one sample sequenced in a study of T cell changes during pregnancy in multiple sclerosis. The protocol was immunoSEQ multiplex PCR, while the TCRdb copy is restricted to in-frame clones and leaves out a portion. The table shows 100,000 or so clones, with 90% to 95% occurring only once. The specimen comprised peripheral blood, sampled before pregnancy. The receptors come from a female donor with multiple sclerosis, enrolled in a pregnancy study.

This rearrangement joins TRBV5-3 to TRBJ2-1; D may be TRBD1 (5 bases). TRBV5-3 is classed as an ORF, of uncertain function. Trimming left V 0 bases short and J 7 bases short, with 8 bases between. This CDR3 has 13 amino acids. The chain's CDR3 is CARSLVTENEQFF. CDR3 bases: TGTGCCAGAAGCTTGGTGACAGAGAATGAGCAGTTCTTC.

J is TRBJ1-2 and V is TRBV4-3; D ambiguous. From germline, CDR1 is LGHNA and CDR2 YSLEER. The CDR3 consists of 14 residues. V lost 0 bases and J 5 bases, leaving 10 bases between the germline ends. CDR3 in amino acids: CASSQERGGYGYTF. The CDR3, as DNA: TGCGCCAGCAGCCAAGAACGGGGAGGGTATGGCTACACCTTC.

V and J are TRBV9 and TRBJ1-2, with 11 bases matching TRBD1. The CDR3 runs to 15 residues. The J segment lost 7 bases and the V segment lost 7 bases, leaving 12 bases of the junction unmatched. Per germline, CDR1 SGDLS and CDR2 YYNGEE. This CDR3 reads CASQSRDRGGGGYTF. DNA for the CDR3: TGTGCCAGCCAGTCCCGGGACAGGGGGGGCGGTGGCTACACCTTC.

This rearrangement joins TRBV7-9 to TRBJ1-1; 8 bases fit TRBD1. Germline CDR1 is SEHNR and CDR2 is FQNEAQ (reference sequence). The CDR3 has 16 amino acids. The V gene end was trimmed by 5 bases and the J gene end by 3 bases; junction bases not matched to a gene: 11. The CDR3 region has the DNA TGTGCCAGCAGCACCCGACCGAACAGGGGGTACACTGAAGCTTTCTTT. Its translation is CASSTRPNRGYTEAFF.

The rearrangement joins TRBV7-9 to TRBJ2-3; 8 nucleotides match TRBD2. Germline V CDR1 and CDR2: SEHNR, FQNEAQ (reference sequence). V lost 1 base and J lost 2; bases outside the gene matches: 11. The CDR3 is 18 residues long. The CDR3 DNA reads as TGTGCCAGCAGCTTAGGATTCGGGGGGGGCGCTCCCACAGATACGCAGTATTTT. This codes for CASSLGFGGGAPTDTQYF.

The V call is TRBV5-1, the J call TRBJ2-7; 13 bases are a match to TRBD2. This CDR3 contains 15 residues. V dropped 3 bases and J dropped 6; count of bases not matched to a gene: 6. Germline values: CDR1 SGHRS, CDR2 YFSETQ. CDR3 amino acids: CASSSRTSGSGEQYF. In DNA form, the CDR3 reads TGCGCCAGCAGCTCGAGGACTAGCGGGAGCGGCGAGCAGTACTTC. The whole variable domain, remainder taken from reference TRBV5-1 and TRBJ2-7, is KAGVTQTPRYLIKTRGQQVTLSCSPISGHRSVSWYQQTPGQGLQFLFEYFSETQRNKGNFPGRFSGRQFSNSRSEMNVSTLELGDSALYLCASSSRTSGSGEQYFGPGTRLTVT.

The chain employs TRBV27 and TRBJ2-1, with no clear D. Trimming cost V 8 bases and J 8 bases, with 10 bases left between them. CDR3 size: 11 residues. The germline gives CDR1 MNHEY, CDR2 SMNVEV (reference sequence). CDR3 residues: CASHNQYEQFF. The DNA for the CDR3 is TGTGCCAGCCACAATCAATATGAGCAGTTCTTC.

This chain connects TRBV7-9 to TRBJ1-5; 8 nucleotides match TRBD1. CDR1 is SEHNR, CDR2 FQNEAQ, per germline (reference sequence). The CDR3 totals 16 residues. The trim removed 5 bases at V and 5 bases at J, leaving 11 bases unmatched. CDR3 amino acids: CASSAYGQGHHQPQHF. DNA of the CDR3: TGTGCCAGCAGCGCCTACGGACAGGGACACCATCAGCCCCAGCATTTT.

This clone was recorded once. V and J are TRBV5-1 and TRBJ2-7; D perhaps matches TRBD1 (6 bases). Germline values: CDR1 SGHRS, CDR2 YFSETQ. CDR3 size: 14 residues. Trimming stripped 4 bases from V and 2 bases from J, with 13 bases between. CDR3 region: CASSTGQLTYEQYF. The CDR3 DNA is TGCGCCAGCAGCACCGGACAGCTAACCTACGAGCAGTACTTC.

The J gene is TRBJ2-7, the V gene TRBV28, with 9 bases fitting TRBD2. This CDR3 spans 14 amino acids. V trimming: 6 bases; J trimming: 2 bases; junction bases outside the gene matches: 5. Germline CDR1 reads MDHEN; CDR2 reads SYDVKM. CDR3 loop: CASSPLAGAYEQYF. The CDR3 coding sequence is TGTGCCAGCAGCCCCTTAGCGGGAGCCTACGAGCAGTACTTC.

This sequence joins TRBV5-6 and TRBJ1-2, with a tentative D call TRBD1 (6 bases). Trimming removed 4 bases from V and 2 bases from J, with 18 bases in between. This CDR3 spans 16 amino acids. Germline CDR1 reads SGHDT; CDR2 reads YYEEEE. In DNA, the CDR3 is TGTGCCAGCAGCCCGAACCCGACAGGCTGGAACTATGGCTACACCTTC. Encoded protein: CASSPNPTGWNYGYTF.

The genes are TRBV6-4 and TRBJ2-2; 7 bases map to TRBD1. The J segment lost 4 bases and the V segment lost 4 bases, leaving 6 bases of the junction unmatched. The CDR3 loop spans 15 amino acids. The germline V gene has CDR1 MRHNA and CDR2 SNTAGT. The CDR3 DNA is TGTGCCAGCAGTGTCACAGGGGCCATCACCGGGGAGCTGTTTTTT. It specifies CASSVTGAITGELFF.

The chain uses TRBV4-1 and TRBJ2-3; D remains unclear. The CDR3 is 13 amino acids. V gave up 2 bases and J gave up 2 bases, with 5 bases separating them. Germline V CDR1 and CDR2: MGHRA, YSYEKL. CDR3: CASSQINTDTQYF. The CDR3 nucleotides are TGCGCCAGCAGCCAAATTAACACAGATACGCAGTATTTT.

This chain uses TRBV29-1 with TRBJ1-2; 12 bases are a match to TRBD1. Germline lookup yields CDR1 SQVTM and CDR2 ANQGSEA. After removal of 6 bases from V and 8 bases from J, the junction contained 7 bases not matched to a gene. This CDR3 is 13 amino acids long. DNA of the CDR3: TGCAGCGTGGGGACAGGGGGCGCGTCGGGCTACACCTTC. Protein product: CSVGTGGASGYTF.

CDR3 loop: CASRRTSRLQTQYF. CDR3 bases: TGTGCCAGCAGACGGACTAGCCGTTTACAGACCCAGTACTTC. The genes are TRBV6-1 and TRBJ2-5, with 8 bases matching TRBD2. J gave up 6 bases and V 6 bases, and 9 bases lay outside the gene matches. This CDR3 has 14 residues. Germline-derived CDR1 and CDR2 are MNHNS and SASEGT.

As concerns this clone: Germline is not matched at one junction end, which may reflect a read error. This chain links TRBV27 with TRBJ2-7; TRBD1 matches 7 bases. Per the germline V gene, CDR1 is MNHEY and CDR2 is SMNVEV (reference sequence). This CDR3 comprises 15 residues. CDR3 DNA sequence: TGTGCCAGCAGCCAAACCAAACATCGGACAGGACTCACCGGCTTC. Translated: CASSQTKHRTGLTGF.

The gene calls are TRBV7-9 and TRBJ2-4; TRBD2 aligns across 7 bases. The CDR3 runs to 16 residues. Germline CDR1 is SEHNR and CDR2 is FQNEAQ (reference sequence). Trimming at V came to 4 bases and at J to 8 bases, leaving 14 bases not matched to a gene. The CDR3 spells CASSSPWEGGVDIQYF. As DNA, the CDR3 is TGTGCCAGCAGCTCCCCCTGGGAGGGTGGGGTAGACATTCAGTACTTC.

This clone was observed a few times. Other DNA sequences of this sample code for an identical CDR3. The chain links TRBV5-1 to TRBJ2-7, with 7 bases identical to TRBD1. J was trimmed by 0 bases and V by 4 bases; bases with no gene match: 4. Germline CDR1 is SGHRS and CDR2 is YFSETQ. The CDR3 loop spans 14 amino acids. CDR3 amino acids: CASSPRTGSYEQYF. The CDR3 DNA is TGCGCCAGCAGCCCCAGGACAGGCTCCTACGAGCAGTACTTC. Supplemented by reference TRBV5-1 and TRBJ2-7, the full variable domain reads KAGVTQTPRYLIKTRGQQVTLSCSPISGHRSVSWYQQTPGQGLQFLFEYFSETQRNKGNFPGRFSGRQFSNSRSEMNVSTLELGDSALYLCASSPRTGSYEQYFGPGTRLTVT.